The entry that follows covers one T cell receptor (beta chain) sequence. Antigen specificity is unknown. The entry originates in a study of blood T cells in healthy people across ages. Study-wide results and caveats: The study could not conclusively compare naive and antigen-experienced cells, given its unsorted PBMCs. Considered underestimates were the diversity estimates obtained from one million T cells.

Sample-barcoded 5' priming and a J-beta primer mix drove a second PCR of about 6 to 12 cycles. TCRdb re-analysed the 5' RACE reads in MiXCR, keeping a single row per CDR3 protein. The sample lists nearly 800,000 distinct CDR3 sequences; roughly 50% were seen once. Germline CDR1 and CDR2: SGHVS and FQNEAQ. This CDR3 has 18 residues. V lost 1 base and J lost 4; bases outside the gene matches: 11. Peripheral blood samples of around 11 milliliters were drawn from each donor. Every sample yielded at least 6 million isolated PBMCs. This sequence originates from a man between 35 and 55 years old in good health. V usage is TRBV7-8 and J usage is TRBJ1-5; 9 nucleotides align to TRBD1. Input material: blood. The CDR3 protein is CASSLEHQRQGDNQPQHF. In nucleotides, the CDR3 is TGTGCCAGCAGCTTAGAACATCAGCGACAGGGGGATAATCAGCCCCAGCATTTT. The full variable domain, rest sourced from reference TRBV7-8 and TRBJ1-5, is GAGVSQSPRYKVAKRGQDVALRCDPISGHVSLFWYQQALGQGPEFLTYFQNEAQLDKSGLPSDRFFAERPEGSVSTLKIQRTQQEDSAVYLCASSLEHQRQGDNQPQHFGDGTRLSIL.